The sample holds one count of the clone carrying this T cell receptor beta chain. As yet, its antigen is unknown. The sample originates from a study of beta chain features in type 1 diabetes. General observations from the study: Within each of all four CD4+ subsets, Type 1 diabetes patients had TCRB CDR3s that were moderately but significantly shorter.

CDR3 length equals 15 residues. Germline V gene sequence: CDR1 MNHEY, CDR2 SMNVEV (reference sequence). Researchers reported sorting CD4+ naive, central memory, regulatory and stem cell-like memory cells via CD45RO/CCR7/CD25/CD127/CD95/CD27. Without exception, sorted populations had purity beyond 98%. Sequenced material consisted of expressed TCRB transcripts (all of the isolated RNA was reverse transcribed). Assay used: immunoSEQ multiplex PCR; TCRdb lists only in-frame clones, some missing. The sample carries roughly 350,000 clones, 9.5% to 12% recorded once. The TCR was taken from a young woman in good health. The rearrangement uses TRBV27 and TRBJ2-5, with TRBD2 identical over 9 bases. The J call is uncertain, as TRBJ2-7 better fits the DNA end. Source material: naive CD4+ T cells from blood. CDR3 region: CASSLSLAGPYEQYF. The CDR3 nucleotides read TGTGCCAGCAGTTTATCTCTAGCGGGACCCTACGAGCAGTACTTC.